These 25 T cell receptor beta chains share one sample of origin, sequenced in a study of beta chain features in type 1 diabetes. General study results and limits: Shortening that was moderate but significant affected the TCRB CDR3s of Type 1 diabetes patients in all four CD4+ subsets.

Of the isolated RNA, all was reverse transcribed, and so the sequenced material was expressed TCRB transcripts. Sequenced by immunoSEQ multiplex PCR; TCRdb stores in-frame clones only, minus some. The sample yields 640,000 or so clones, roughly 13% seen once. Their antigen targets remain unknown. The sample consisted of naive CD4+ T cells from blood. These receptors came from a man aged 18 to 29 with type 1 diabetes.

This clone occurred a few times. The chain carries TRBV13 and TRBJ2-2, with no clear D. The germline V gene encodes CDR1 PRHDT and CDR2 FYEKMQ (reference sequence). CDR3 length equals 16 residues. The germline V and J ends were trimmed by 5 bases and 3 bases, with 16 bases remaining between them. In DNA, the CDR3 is TGTGCCAGCAGCCCCCGCAGAAAGCTAGACACCGGGGAGCTGTTTTTT. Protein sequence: CASSPRRKLDTGELFF.

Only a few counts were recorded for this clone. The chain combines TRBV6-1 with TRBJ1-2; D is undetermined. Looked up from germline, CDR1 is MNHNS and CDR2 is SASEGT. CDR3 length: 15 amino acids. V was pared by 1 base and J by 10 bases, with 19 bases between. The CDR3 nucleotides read TGTGCCAGCAGTGAAGTCAGCAGGATTAAGGATAACTACACCTTC. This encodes CASSEVSRIKDNYTF.

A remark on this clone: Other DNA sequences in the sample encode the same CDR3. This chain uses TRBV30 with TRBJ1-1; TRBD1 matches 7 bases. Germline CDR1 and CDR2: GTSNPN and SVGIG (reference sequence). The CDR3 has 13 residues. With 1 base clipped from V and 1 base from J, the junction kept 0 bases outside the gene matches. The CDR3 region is CAWSAGGNTEAFF. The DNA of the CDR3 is TGTGCCTGGAGTGCAGGGGGGAACACTGAAGCTTTCTTT.

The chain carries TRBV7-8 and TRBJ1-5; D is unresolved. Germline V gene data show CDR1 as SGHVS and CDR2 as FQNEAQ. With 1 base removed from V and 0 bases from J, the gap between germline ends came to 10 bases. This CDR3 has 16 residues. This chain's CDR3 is CASSLVAFRSNQPQHF. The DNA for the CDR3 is TGTGCCAGCAGCTTAGTCGCCTTCCGTAGCAATCAGCCCCAGCATTTT.

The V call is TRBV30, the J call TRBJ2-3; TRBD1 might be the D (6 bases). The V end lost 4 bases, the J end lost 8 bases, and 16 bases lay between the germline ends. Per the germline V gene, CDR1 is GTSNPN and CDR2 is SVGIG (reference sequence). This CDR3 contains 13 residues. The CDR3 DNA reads TGTGCCTGGATCAAGACAGGCAAGACTACGCAGTATTTT. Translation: CAWIKTGKTTQYF.

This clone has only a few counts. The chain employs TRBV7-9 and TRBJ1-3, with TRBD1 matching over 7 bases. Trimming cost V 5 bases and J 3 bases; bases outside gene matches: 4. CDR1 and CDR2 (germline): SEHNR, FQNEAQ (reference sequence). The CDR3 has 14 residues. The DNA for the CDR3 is TGTGCCAGCAGCCCTGACAGGGATGGAAACACCATATATTTT. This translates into CASSPDRDGNTIYF.

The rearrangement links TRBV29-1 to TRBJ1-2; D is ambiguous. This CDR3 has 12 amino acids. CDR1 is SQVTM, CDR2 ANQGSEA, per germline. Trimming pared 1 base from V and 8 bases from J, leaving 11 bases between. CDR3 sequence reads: CSVEVKEEGYTF. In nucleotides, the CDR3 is TGCAGCGTTGAAGTTAAGGAGGAGGGCTACACCTTC.

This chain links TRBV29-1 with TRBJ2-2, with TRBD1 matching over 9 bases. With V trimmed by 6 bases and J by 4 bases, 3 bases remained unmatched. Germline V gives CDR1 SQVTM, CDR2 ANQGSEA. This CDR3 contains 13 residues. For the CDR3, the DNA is TGCAGCGTGGACAGGGGAGGCACCGGGGAGCTGTTTTTT. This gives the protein CSVDRGGTGELFF.

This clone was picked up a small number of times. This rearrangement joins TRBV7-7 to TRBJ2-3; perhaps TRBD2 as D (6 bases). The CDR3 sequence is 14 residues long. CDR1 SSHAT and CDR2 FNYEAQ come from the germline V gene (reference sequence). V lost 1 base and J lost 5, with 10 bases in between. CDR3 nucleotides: TGTGCCAGCAGCTTAGGGCGGGGAGAAGATACGCAGTATTTT. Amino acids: CASSLGRGEDTQYF.

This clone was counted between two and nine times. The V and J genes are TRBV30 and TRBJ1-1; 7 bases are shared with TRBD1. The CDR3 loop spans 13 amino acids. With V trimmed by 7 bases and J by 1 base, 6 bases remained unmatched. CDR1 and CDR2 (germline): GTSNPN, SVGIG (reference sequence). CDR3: CASTGLANTEAFF. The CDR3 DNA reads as TGTGCCTCGACAGGGTTAGCGAACACTGAAGCTTTCTTT.

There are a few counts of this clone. The CDR3 DNA sequence: TGTGCCATCAGTGAGTCGACAGGGGACGATGAGCAGTTCTTC. As protein: CAISESTGDDEQFF. V gene TRBV10-3 combines with J gene TRBJ2-1; 8 bases are a match to TRBD1. From germline, CDR1 is ENHRY and CDR2 SYGVKD. This CDR3 is 14 amino acids long. The V segment lost 0 bases and the J segment 8 bases; nucleotides outside the gene matches: 3.

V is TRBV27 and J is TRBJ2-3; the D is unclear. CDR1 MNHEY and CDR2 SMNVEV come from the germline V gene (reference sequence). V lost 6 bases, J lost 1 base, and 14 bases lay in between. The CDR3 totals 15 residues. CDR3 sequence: CASRGSTVGTDTQYF. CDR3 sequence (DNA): TGTGCCAGCAGGGGGTCTACCGTGGGCACAGATACGCAGTATTTT.

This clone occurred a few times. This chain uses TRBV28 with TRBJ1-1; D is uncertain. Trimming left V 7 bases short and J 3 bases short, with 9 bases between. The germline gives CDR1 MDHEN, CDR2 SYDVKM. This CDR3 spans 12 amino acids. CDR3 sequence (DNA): TGTGCCAGCACCCAGAGGGACACTGAAGCTTTCTTT. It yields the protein CASTQRDTEAFF.

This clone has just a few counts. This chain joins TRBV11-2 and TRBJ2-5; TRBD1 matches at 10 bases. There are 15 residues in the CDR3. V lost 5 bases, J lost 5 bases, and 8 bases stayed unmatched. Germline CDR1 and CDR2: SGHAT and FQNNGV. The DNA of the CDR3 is TGTGCCAGCAGCACGGGACAGGGGATAGGGGAGACCCAGTACTTC. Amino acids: CASSTGQGIGETQYF.

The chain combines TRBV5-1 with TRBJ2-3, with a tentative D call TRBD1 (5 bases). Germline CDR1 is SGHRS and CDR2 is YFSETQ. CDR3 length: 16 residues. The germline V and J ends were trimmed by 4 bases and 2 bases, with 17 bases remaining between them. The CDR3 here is CASSPFGKGSTDTQYF. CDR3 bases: TGCGCCAGCAGCCCTTTTGGAAAGGGGTCCACAGATACGCAGTATTTT.

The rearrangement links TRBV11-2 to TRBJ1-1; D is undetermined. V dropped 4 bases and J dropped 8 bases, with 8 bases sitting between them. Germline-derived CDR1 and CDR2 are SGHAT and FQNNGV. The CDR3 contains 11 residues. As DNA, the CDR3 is TGTGCCAGCAGCTCCCGATCCGAAGCTTTCTTT. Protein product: CASSSRSEAFF.

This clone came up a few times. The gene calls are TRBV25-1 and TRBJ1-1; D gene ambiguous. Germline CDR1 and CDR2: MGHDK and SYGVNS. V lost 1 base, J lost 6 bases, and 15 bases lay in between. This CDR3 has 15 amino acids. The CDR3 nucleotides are TGTGCCAGCAGTGAATCCGGAGGGATAGCCCCTGAAGCTTTCTTT. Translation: CASSESGGIAPEAFF. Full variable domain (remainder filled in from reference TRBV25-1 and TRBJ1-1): EADIYQTPRYLVIGTGKKITLECSQTMGHDKMYWYQQDPGMELHLIHYSYGVNSTEKGDLSSESTVSRIRTEHFPLTLESARPSHTSQYLCASSESGGIAPEAFFGQGTRLTVV.

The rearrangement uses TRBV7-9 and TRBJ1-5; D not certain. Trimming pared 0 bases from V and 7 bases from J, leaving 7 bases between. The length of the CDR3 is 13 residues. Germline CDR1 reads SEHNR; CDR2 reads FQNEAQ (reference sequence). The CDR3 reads CASSLAGGQPQHF. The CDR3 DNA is TGTGCCAGCAGCTTAGCAGGAGGCCAGCCCCAGCATTTT.

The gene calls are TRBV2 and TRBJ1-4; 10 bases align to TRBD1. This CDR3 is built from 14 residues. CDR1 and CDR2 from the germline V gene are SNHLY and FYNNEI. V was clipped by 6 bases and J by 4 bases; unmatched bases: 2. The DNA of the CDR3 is TGTGCCAGCAGAGGGGACAGGGGTAATGAAAAACTGTTTTTT. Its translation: CASRGDRGNEKLFF.

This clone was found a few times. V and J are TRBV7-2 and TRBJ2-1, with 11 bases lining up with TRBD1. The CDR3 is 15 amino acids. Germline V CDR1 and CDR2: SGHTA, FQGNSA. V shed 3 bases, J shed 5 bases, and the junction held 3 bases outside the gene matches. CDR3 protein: CASSLGQGVDNEQFF. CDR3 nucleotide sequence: TGTGCCAGCAGCTTGGGACAGGGGGTAGACAATGAGCAGTTCTTC. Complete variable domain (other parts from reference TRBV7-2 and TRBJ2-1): GAGVSQSPSNKVTEKGKDVELRCDPISGHTALYWYRQSLGQGLEFLIYFQGNSAPDKSGLPSDRFSAERTGGSVSTLTIQRTQQEDSAVYLCASSLGQGVDNEQFFGPGTRLTVL.

The CDR3 sequence: CASSPGQSQETQYF. In DNA form, the CDR3 reads TGCGCCAGCAGCCCCGGACAGAGCCAAGAGACCCAGTACTTC. The chain carries TRBV5-1 and TRBJ2-5, with D possibly TRBD1 on 6 matching bases. Germline V gene data show CDR1 as SGHRS and CDR2 as YFSETQ. This CDR3 spans 14 amino acids. Trimming took off 4 bases at V and 1 base at J, with 11 bases between the two ends.

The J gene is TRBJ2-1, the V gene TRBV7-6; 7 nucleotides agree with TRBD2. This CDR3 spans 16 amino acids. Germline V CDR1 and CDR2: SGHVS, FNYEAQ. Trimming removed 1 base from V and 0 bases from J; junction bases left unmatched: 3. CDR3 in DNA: TGTGCCAGCAGCTTAGTAGCGGGCGTCTCCTACAATGAGCAGTTCTTC. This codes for CASSLVAGVSYNEQFF.

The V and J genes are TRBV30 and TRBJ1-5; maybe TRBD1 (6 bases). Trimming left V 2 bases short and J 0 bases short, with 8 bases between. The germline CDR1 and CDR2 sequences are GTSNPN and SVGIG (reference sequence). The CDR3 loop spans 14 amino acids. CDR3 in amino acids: CAWSKGDSNQPQHF. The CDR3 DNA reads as TGTGCCTGGAGTAAGGGGGATAGCAATCAGCCCCAGCATTTT.

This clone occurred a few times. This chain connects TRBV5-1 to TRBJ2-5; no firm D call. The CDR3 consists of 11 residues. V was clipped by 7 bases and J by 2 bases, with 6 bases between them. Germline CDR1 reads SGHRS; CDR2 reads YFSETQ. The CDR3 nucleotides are TGCGCCAGCGCCCTTCAAGAGACCCAGTACTTC. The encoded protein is CASALQETQYF.

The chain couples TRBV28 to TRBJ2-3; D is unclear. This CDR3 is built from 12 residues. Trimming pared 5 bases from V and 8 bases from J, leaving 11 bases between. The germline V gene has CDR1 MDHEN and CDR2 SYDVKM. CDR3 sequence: CASSRQRGTQYF. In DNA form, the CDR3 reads TGTGCCAGCAGTAGGCAGAGAGGTACGCAGTATTTT.